This TCR beta chain appears in the sequencing data of a study of shared clonotypes between healthy human individuals. Study outcomes and limitations: What naive subsets generally showed was a larger estimated richness than memory subsets showed.

Sequencing was performed with immunoSEQ multiplex PCR; in TCRdb, only in-frame clones are kept and a portion is missing. The table records over a million clones, around 98.5% of them present only once. Notes on this clone: Antigen: not known. The sample has other DNA sequences that encode this CDR3 too.

What was sequenced was naive CD4+ T cells sorted from blood. Indicated subset: CD45RA+ positively selected. This sequence was found in a young man in good health.

For the CDR3, the DNA is TGCGCCAGCAGCTTGGTGGGTAACTACGAGCAGTACTTC. The encoded protein is CASSLVGNYEQYF. The V call is TRBV5-1, the J call TRBJ2-7, with D unresolved. This CDR3 region has 13 residues. Germline V gene data show CDR1 as SGHRS and CDR2 as YFSETQ. V lost 0 bases, J lost 3 bases, and 7 bases lay in between.